Below, 2 T cell receptor beta chains from the same sample are listed, as sequenced in a study of CD8+CD57+ T cells in acquired aplastic anemia. TCR beta VDJ and CDR3 profiling used genomic DNA as template. Via MiXCR, TCRdb re-called the reads, giving one row per CDR3 protein. The table includes over 150,000 distinct CDR3 sequences, about 48% detected once. The specimen was sorted CD4+, CD8+, or CD8+CD57+ T cells (not recorded which) from PBMCs. The source of these receptors is a human donor in good health.

The chain is built from TRBV3-1 and TRBJ2-7, with D perhaps matching TRBD1 (5 bases). CDR1 and CDR2 (germline): LGHDT, YNNKEL (reference sequence). V shed 1 base and J shed 10 bases, with 11 bases lying between them. The CDR3 length is 12 residues. The DNA of the CDR3 is TGTGCCAGCAGCCAAGCCTCAGGGTACCAGTACTTC. This codes for CASSQASGYQYF.

V gene TRBV5-1 combines with J gene TRBJ2-3; 7 bases line up with TRBD1. This CDR3 has 15 residues. The trim removed 3 bases at V and 6 bases at J, leaving 10 bases unmatched. Germline V gives CDR1 SGHRS, CDR2 YFSETQ. The DNA of the CDR3 is TGCGCCAGCAGCTCGACAGGGTCCCTCACGGATACGCAGTATTTT. This sequence encodes CASSSTGSLTDTQYF.